This T cell receptor beta chain was identified during a study of control samples from healthy donors and cancer patients. The germline gives CDR1 KGHDR, CDR2 SFDVKD. The CDR3 loop spans 16 amino acids. V gave up 2 bases and J gave up 7 bases, with 17 bases separating them. Here immunoSEQ multiplex PCR was the method, and the copy in TCRdb shows in-frame clones only, minus some. The sample has roughly 73,000 clones; roughly 92% are singletons. The clonotype originates from a woman aged 60-75 years in good health. The chain couples TRBV24-1 to TRBJ1-5; no definite D call. The sequencing sample was made of blood. The CDR3 here is CATSDSTQSRQQPQHF. In DNA form, the CDR3 reads TGTGCCACCAGTGATTCGACCCAATCAAGGCAGCAGCCCCAGCATTTT.